This TCR beta chain was identified during a study of T cell repertoires in cytomegalovirus infection. Study overall: Both recently identified HLA-C-restricted and well-studied HLA-B-restricted CMV epitopes were used in the study. Indications came from public TCR beta signatures; they pointed to CMV infection and to a matching HLA type. Study-wide results and limits: Dominating the ex vivo response were HLA-C-restricted CMV-specific TCR beta clonotypes.

TCRdb reanalysed the reads using MiXCR and keeps one entry per CDR3 protein. The table includes approximately 1,000,000 distinct CDR3 sequences, roughly 31% detected once. With respect to this clonotype: Its antigen remains unknown.

This clonotype originated in a human donor in good health (CMV status not recorded). Some clones in this sample may be carry-over from other donors' samples. This sample comprised cultured CD8+ T cells from PBMCs, obtained from culture after CMV antigen stimulation.

This CDR3 is CASSYEPPPTGELFF. CDR3 sequence (DNA): TGTGCCAGCAGTTATGAACCCCCACCCACCGGGGAGCTGTTTTTT. The chain couples TRBV6-9 to TRBJ2-2; D gene unclear. The length of the CDR3 is 15 residues. The V end was cut by 2 bases, the J end by 4 bases, with 11 bases between. Germline assignment: CDR1 MNHGY and CDR2 SVAAGI.